One and the same sample provided the 8 T cell receptor beta chains below, sequenced in a study of response to subunit inactivated influenza vaccine. TCRdb re-called the RT-PCR reads through MiXCR, storing one row per CDR3 protein. The data contain more than 550,000 distinct CDR3 sequences, 10% to 12% of them singletons. In addition, the sample was reused for a study of T cells expressing NK-cell markers. That publication notes: UMIs accompanied the 5'RACE template switching by which TCR beta cDNA was made.

This material consisted of PBMCs from blood, taken on the day of vaccination. Receptor source: a man aged 50 or older who received an inactivated influenza vaccine.

This clonotype has more than one count but fewer than ten. The chain couples TRBV7-9 to TRBJ1-1; a weak D match, TRBD1 (5 bases). CDR1 and CDR2 (germline): SEHNR, FQNEAQ (reference sequence). V was pared by 5 bases and J by 4 bases, with 23 bases between. CDR3 size: 17 residues. CDR3 DNA: TGTGCCAGCAGCCCCGGACTACAAGCCAGGGCTAGCACTGAAGCTTTCTTT. Its protein is CASSPGLQARASTEAFF. Full variable domain (rest looked up from reference TRBV7-9 and TRBJ1-1): DTGVSQNPRHKITKRGQNVTFRCDPISEHNRLYWYRQTLGQGPEFLTYFQNEAQLEKSRLLSDRFSAERPKGSFSTLEIQRTEQGDSAMYLCASSPGLQARASTEAFFGQGTRLTVV.

The chain recombines TRBV15 with TRBJ1-4, with 8 bases fitting TRBD1. Germline V CDR1 and CDR2: LNHNV, YYDKDF (reference sequence). The CDR3 spans 14 residues. Trimming removed 4 bases from V and 7 bases from J; junction bases left unmatched: 5. CDR3 nucleotides: TGTGCCACCAGCACCGGACAGGGAGGTGAAAAACTGTTTTTT. Residues: CATSTGQGGEKLFF.

This clonotype was found a few times. This chain connects TRBV7-9 to TRBJ1-1; no reliable D call. V lost 8 bases to trimming and J lost 3 bases, with 16 bases between them. Germline CDR1 is SEHNR and CDR2 is FQNEAQ (reference sequence). The CDR3 is 14 residues long. The CDR3 protein is CASGRGSLDTEAFF. The CDR3 coding sequence is TGTGCCAGCGGGAGAGGGAGCCTTGACACTGAAGCTTTCTTT. Full variable domain (outside the CDR3, taken from reference TRBV7-9 and TRBJ1-1): DTGVSQNPRHKITKRGQNVTFRCDPISEHNRLYWYRQTLGQGPEFLTYFQNEAQLEKSRLLSDRFSAERPKGSFSTLEIQRTEQGDSAMYLCASGRGSLDTEAFFGQGTRLTVV.

The chain employs TRBV7-9 and TRBJ2-1; D may be TRBD1 (6 bases). V lost 5 bases to trimming and J lost 4 bases, with 15 bases between them. The germline V gene has CDR1 SEHNR and CDR2 FQNEAQ (reference sequence). This CDR3 comprises 15 residues. Written as DNA, the CDR3 is TGTGCCAGCAGCAAAGGGGGTTACGGTTACAATGAGCAGTTCTTC. Protein product: CASSKGGYGYNEQFF.

There are a few counts of this clonotype. The chain employs TRBV28 and TRBJ2-5; 13 nucleotides line up with TRBD2. The J segment lost 4 bases and the V segment lost 1 base, leaving 18 bases of the junction unmatched. Looked up from germline, CDR1 is MDHEN and CDR2 is SYDVKM. CDR3 length equals 21 residues. The CDR3 loop reads CASSLYATSGRKTLFTETQYF. CDR3 bases: TGTGCCAGCAGTTTATATGCGACTAGCGGGAGGAAAACACTATTCACAGAGACCCAGTACTTC. Combining the CDR3 with reference TRBV28 and TRBJ2-5 gives the whole variable domain DVKVTQSSRYLVKRTGEKVFLECVQDMDHENMFWYRQDPGLGLRLIYFSYDVKMKEKGDIPEGYSVSREKKERFSLILESASTNQTSMYLCASSLYATSGRKTLFTETQYFGPGTRLLVL.

V gene TRBV5-1 combines with J gene TRBJ2-7, with TRBD1 identical over 7 bases. The length of the CDR3 is 14 residues. V shed 6 bases, J shed 0 bases, and the junction held 6 bases outside the gene matches. Germline CDR1 SGHRS, CDR2 YFSETQ. The CDR3 region has the DNA TGCGCCAGCAACCCGACAGGGAGCTCCTACGAGCAGTACTTC. Protein: CASNPTGSSYEQYF.

The chain employs TRBV12-3 or TRBV12-4 and TRBJ1-5, with D unresolved. Trimming left V 5 bases short and J 1 base short, with 9 bases between. The CDR3 covers 14 residues. This chain's CDR3 is CASSRTRSNQPQHF. CDR3 sequence (DNA): TGTGCCAGCAGTAGGACGAGGAGCAATCAGCCCCAGCATTTT.

This clonotype showed up just a few times. This chain links TRBV5-1 with TRBJ2-7; 7 positions agree with TRBD1. With V trimmed by 7 bases and J by 6 bases, 7 bases remained unmatched. CDR1 is SGHRS and CDR2 is YFSETQ in the germline V gene. This CDR3 is 12 amino acids long. Here the CDR3 DNA reads TGCGCCAGCGGCGACAGGGATGGCGAGCAGTACTTC. This sequence encodes CASGDRDGEQYF.